Following are 28 T cell receptor beta chains from one sample sequenced in a study of T cell clones after liver transplantation. Profiling relied on immunoSEQ multiplex PCR, and the TCRdb table lists in-frame clones only, not all of them. This table holds some 60,000 clones, around 75% found once. The specimen comprised CD4+ T cells from blood, sampled before liver transplant. The origin of the receptors is a human donor who received a liver transplant.

The genes are TRBV6-6 and TRBJ2-5; 9 nucleotides align to TRBD1. V lost 6 bases and J lost 1; bases outside the gene matches: 3. Germline V gene data show CDR1 as MNHNY and CDR2 as SVGAGI (reference sequence). The CDR3 covers 14 residues. CDR3 sequence reads: CASRRGQGQETQYF. The CDR3 DNA follows: TGTGCCAGCAGGCGGGGACAGGGCCAAGAGACCCAGTACTTC.

This rearrangement joins TRBV4-1 to TRBJ2-3, with D perhaps TRBD2 (6 bases). V dropped 4 bases and J dropped 0 bases, with 14 bases sitting between them. From germline, CDR1 is MGHRA and CDR2 YSYEKL. This CDR3 spans 16 amino acids. CDR3 in DNA: TGCGCCAGCAGCCGAGGAGGTGGGGGGAGCACAGATACGCAGTATTTT. Translated, it gives CASSRGGGGSTDTQYF.

The chain has TRBV7-9 and TRBJ2-7; TRBD1 matches at 9 bases. The CDR3 is made up of 16 amino acids. Germline V gene lookup returns CDR1 SEHNR and CDR2 FQNEAQ (reference sequence). V lost 5 bases and J lost 0; bases outside the gene matches: 8. The CDR3 region has the DNA TGTGCCAGCAGCCTACGGACAGGGGACTTCTCCTACGAGCAGTACTTC. As protein: CASSLRTGDFSYEQYF.

The rearrangement joins TRBV11-2 to TRBJ1-1; D gene ambiguous. This CDR3 is 15 amino acids long. Germline assignment: CDR1 SGHAT and CDR2 FQNNGV. The V end lost 4 bases, the J end lost 4 bases, and 16 bases lay between the germline ends. The CDR3 DNA sequence: TGTGCCAGCAGCTCCCTCGTACGGGAGGGCACTGAAGCTTTCTTT. Protein: CASSSLVREGTEAFF.

This chain's CDR3 is CASAKSQGPLHF. The CDR3 DNA reads TGTGCTAGTGCTAAATCCCAGGGGCCCCTCCACTTT. The chain has TRBV12-5 and TRBJ1-6; D may be TRBD1 (6 bases). CDR1 is LGHNT, CDR2 FRNRAP, per germline. Trimming took off 7 bases at V and 13 bases at J, with 14 bases between the two ends. CDR3 length: 12 residues.

This clone was found once. This chain connects TRBV4-1 to TRBJ2-7, with D possibly matching TRBD1 (5 bases). The CDR3 has 14 amino acids. V was shortened by 0 bases and J by 5 bases, with 11 bases between the two germline ends. The germline V gene has CDR1 MGHRA and CDR2 YSYEKL. The CDR3 protein is CASSQERQSDEQYF. The DNA of the CDR3 is TGCGCCAGCAGCCAAGAACGACAGAGCGACGAGCAGTACTTC.

V gene TRBV7-2 combines with J gene TRBJ2-1; TRBD2 matches at 7 bases. With V trimmed by 4 bases and J by 0 bases, 12 bases remained unmatched. The V gene's germline CDR1 is SGHTA and CDR2 FQGNSA. The CDR3 length is 18 residues. CDR3 region: CASSSPFGGGFSYNEQFF. DNA of the CDR3: TGTGCCAGCAGCTCACCCTTTGGGGGGGGGTTCTCCTACAATGAGCAGTTCTTC.

CDR3 sequence (DNA): TGTGCCAGCAGCTTAGGGGACAGGGTTCAGCCCCAGCATTTT. Amino acids: CASSLGDRVQPQHF. The chain has TRBV5-6 and TRBJ1-5, with 9 nucleotides matching TRBD1. The CDR3 has 14 residues. The germline gives CDR1 SGHDT, CDR2 YYEEEE. V was pared by 2 bases and J by 6 bases, with 3 bases of the junction left unmatched.

The chain has TRBV6-4 and TRBJ1-3, with TRBD1 as a possible D gene (6 bases). V gave up 10 bases and J gave up 0 bases, with 13 bases separating them. The CDR3 length is 14 residues. CDR1 and CDR2 (germline): MRHNA, SNTAGT. CDR3 DNA: TGTGCCACCTACGGCAGGGGCTCTGGAAACACCATATATTTT. It specifies CATYGRGSGNTIYF.

V gene TRBV6-4 combines with J gene TRBJ2-1; 13 bases are shared with TRBD2. Germline V gene lookup returns CDR1 MRHNA and CDR2 SNTAGT. The CDR3 consists of 15 residues. The ends lost 6 bases at V and 5 bases at J; junction bases unmatched: 4. The CDR3 sequence is CASSPLAGGHNEQFF. CDR3 nucleotides: TGTGCCAGCAGCCCACTAGCGGGGGGGCACAATGAGCAGTTCTTC.

V and J are TRBV10-1 and TRBJ2-3, with TRBD2 matching 8 bases. Germline CDR1 WNHNN, CDR2 SYGVQD (reference sequence). J gave up 0 bases and V 3 bases, and 8 bases lay outside the gene matches. The length of the CDR3 is 17 residues. CDR3 nucleotides: TGCGCCAGCAGTGACACTAGCGGAGCCTCTAGCACAGATACGCAGTATTTT. This translates into CASSDTSGASSTDTQYF.

This sequence joins TRBV28 and TRBJ1-5; possibly TRBD1 for D (6 bases). Trimming left V 6 bases short and J 1 base short, with 28 bases between. CDR1 is MDHEN, CDR2 SYDVKM, per germline. This CDR3 has 20 residues. As DNA, the CDR3 is TGTGCCAGCAGCCAAGGGGGTTACGCAAGAAACAGGGTCAGCAATCAGCCCCAGCATTTT. Translation: CASSQGGYARNRVSNQPQHF.

The genes are TRBV28 and TRBJ1-2; maybe TRBD1 (5 bases). V lost 6 bases, J lost 4 bases, and 21 bases lay in between. CDR1 MDHEN and CDR2 SYDVKM come from the germline V gene. This CDR3 has 16 amino acids. CDR3 sequence (DNA): TGTGCCAGCAGCGCACCAGGAGGGGACTCTACCTATGGCTACACCTTC. Residues: CASSAPGGDSTYGYTF.

This chain joins TRBV6-6 and TRBJ2-7, with a possible D match to TRBD1 (6 bases). CDR3 length: 15 amino acids. The V and J ends lost 2 bases and 5 bases respectively, with 16 bases between them. The germline V gene has CDR1 MNHNY and CDR2 SVGAGI (reference sequence). CDR3 region: CASSYPTTGSNEQYF. In DNA, the CDR3 is TGTGCCAGCAGTTACCCTACCACAGGGTCAAACGAGCAGTACTTC.

The chain couples TRBV11-1 to TRBJ2-1, with TRBD2 matching over 15 bases. Germline V lookup: CDR1 SGHAT, CDR2 FQDESV (reference sequence). The CDR3 contains 18 residues. V dropped 3 bases and J dropped 2; count of bases not matched to a gene: 5. CDR3 amino acids: CASSLGLAGGEAYNEQFF. CDR3 nucleotide sequence: TGTGCCAGCAGCTTGGGACTAGCGGGGGGAGAGGCCTACAATGAGCAGTTCTTC.

This clone was seen a few times. CDR3 residues: CASSATGNYGYTF. The CDR3 coding sequence is TGTGCCAGCAGTGCGACAGGAAACTATGGCTACACCTTC. The chain is built from TRBV6-1 and TRBJ1-2, with D maybe TRBD1 (6 bases). The CDR3 extends over 13 amino acids. CDR1 is MNHNS and CDR2 is SASEGT in the germline V gene. V dropped 4 bases and J dropped 2 bases, with 8 bases sitting between them.

The V and J genes are TRBV11-3 and TRBJ2-1, with 10 bases identical to TRBD1. This CDR3 region has 16 residues. V lost 0 bases, J lost 9 bases, and 8 bases stayed unmatched. Per germline, CDR1 SGHNT and CDR2 YENEEA. CDR3 sequence reads: CASSLEGSGQGGEQFF. CDR3 bases: TGTGCCAGCAGCTTAGAAGGATCTGGACAGGGGGGTGAGCAGTTCTTC. Full variable domain (remainder filled in from reference TRBV11-3 and TRBJ2-1): EAGVVQSPRYKIIEKKQPVAFWCNPISGHNTLYWYLQNLGQGPELLIRYENEEAVDDSQLPKDRFSAERLKGVDSTLKIQPAELGDSAVYLCASSLEGSGQGGEQFFGPGTRLTVL.

The chain combines TRBV20-1 with TRBJ1-2; D uncertain. Per the germline V gene, CDR1 is DFQATT and CDR2 is SNEGSKA (reference sequence). This CDR3 is 11 amino acids long. The chain's CDR3 is CSPIFRKGYTF. The CDR3 bases are TGCAGCCCGATCTTCAGGAAAGGCTACACCTTC.

The chain combines TRBV19 with TRBJ2-5; the D gene is possibly TRBD1 (6 bases). The germline V and J ends were trimmed by 7 bases and 4 bases, with 19 bases remaining between them. The CDR3 spans 15 residues. The germline V gene has CDR1 LNHDA and CDR2 SQIVND (reference sequence). CDR3 amino acids: CASMPLQGKGETQYF. The DNA for the CDR3 is TGTGCCAGTATGCCTCTCCAGGGGAAGGGAGAGACCCAGTACTTC.

In nucleotides, the CDR3 is TGTGCCAGCAGTTTAGGGGGCCAGAACACTGAAGCTTTCTTT. Translation gives CASSLGGQNTEAFF. The chain has TRBV28 and TRBJ1-1, with a tentative D call TRBD1 (6 bases). V was trimmed by 2 bases and J by 1 base, leaving 8 bases between them. The CDR3 is 14 residues long. Germline CDR1 reads MDHEN; CDR2 reads SYDVKM.

The chain has TRBV25-1 and TRBJ1-4, with 8 bases identical to TRBD1. CDR1 MGHDK and CDR2 SYGVNS come from the germline V gene. This CDR3 comprises 15 residues. The J segment lost 8 bases and the V segment lost 2 bases, leaving 7 bases of the junction unmatched. Here the CDR3 reads CASSELRTGREKLFF. CDR3 nucleotides: TGTGCCAGCAGTGAACTCAGGACAGGGCGGGAAAAACTGTTTTTT.

V gene TRBV7-7 combines with J gene TRBJ2-3; 9 positions agree with TRBD2. CDR3 length equals 14 residues. Germline V gives CDR1 SSHAT, CDR2 FNYEAQ (reference sequence). The ends lost 5 bases at V and 6 bases at J; junction bases unmatched: 6. CDR3 in amino acids: CASSATSGPDTQYF. The CDR3 nucleotides are TGTGCCAGCAGCGCGACTAGCGGCCCGGATACGCAGTATTTT.

V usage is TRBV11-2 and J usage is TRBJ2-3; weak D call: TRBD2 (7 bases). Looked up from germline, CDR1 is SGHAT and CDR2 is FQNNGV. V was cut by 6 bases and J by 2 bases, with 15 bases left in between. The CDR3 is 15 residues long. CDR3 DNA sequence: TGTGCCAGCAGGCCAAGGGGGGGTAACACAGATACGCAGTATTTT. Translating gives CASRPRGGNTDTQYF. The full variable domain, completed using reference TRBV11-2 and TRBJ2-3, is EAGVAQSPRYKIIEKRQSVAFWCNPISGHATLYWYQQILGQGPKLLIQFQNNGVVDDSQLPKDRFSAERLKGVDSTLKIQPAKLEDSAVYLCASRPRGGNTDTQYFGPGTRLTVL.

The V and J genes are TRBV10-3 and TRBJ2-3; possible D gene TRBD2, 7 bases. The CDR3 runs to 16 residues. The germline V gene encodes CDR1 ENHRY and CDR2 SYGVKD. Between the trimmed V and J ends, which lost 3 bases and 4 bases, there was a span of 17 bases. Here the CDR3 DNA reads TGTGCCATCAGTGATACGGGGGGCCTCCGAGCAGATACGCAGTATTTT. Translating gives CAISDTGGLRADTQYF.

There are many counts of this clone. This chain links TRBV19 with TRBJ2-5, with a possible D match to TRBD2 (7 bases). The germline CDR1 and CDR2 sequences are LNHDA and SQIVND (reference sequence). This CDR3 has 15 residues. With 0 bases removed from V and 4 bases from J, the gap between germline ends came to 12 bases. The CDR3 reads CASSIDIRGAETQYF. DNA for the CDR3: TGTGCCAGTAGTATAGATATACGGGGGGCAGAGACCCAGTACTTC.

The V call is TRBV28, the J call TRBJ1-6; a possible D gene is TRBD1 (6 bases). The CDR3 runs to 14 residues. The germline CDR1 and CDR2 sequences are MDHEN and SYDVKM. V lost 6 bases, J lost 5 bases, and 11 bases lay in between. In nucleotides, the CDR3 is TGTGCCAGCAGCAACAGGGTAAATAATTCACCCCTCCACTTT. Its translation: CASSNRVNNSPLHF.

There are a few counts of this clone. The chain combines TRBV9 with TRBJ1-2; 9 bases are shared with TRBD1. The CDR3 contains 13 residues. CDR1 SGDLS and CDR2 YYNGEE come from the germline V gene. The V gene end was trimmed by 0 bases and the J gene end by 6 bases; junction bases not matched to a gene: 0. The CDR3 DNA reads TGTGCCAGCAGCGTAGGGACAGGGGATGGCTACACCTTC. Protein sequence: CASSVGTGDGYTF. Full variable domain (remainder filled in from reference TRBV9 and TRBJ1-2): DSGVTQTPKHLITATGQRVTLRCSPRSGDLSVYWYQQSLDQGLQFLIQYYNGEERAKGNILERFSAQQFPDLHSELNLSSLELGDSALYFCASSVGTGDGYTFGSGTRLTVV.

This clone has a single count. This sequence joins TRBV5-5 and TRBJ1-1, with unresolved D. V shed 4 bases and J shed 0 bases, with 4 bases lying between them. The CDR3 spans 12 residues. Germline CDR1 is SGHKS and CDR2 is YYEKEE (reference sequence). Here the CDR3 reads CASSRMNTEAFF. CDR3 DNA: TGTGCCAGCAGCCGTATGAACACTGAAGCTTTCTTT.